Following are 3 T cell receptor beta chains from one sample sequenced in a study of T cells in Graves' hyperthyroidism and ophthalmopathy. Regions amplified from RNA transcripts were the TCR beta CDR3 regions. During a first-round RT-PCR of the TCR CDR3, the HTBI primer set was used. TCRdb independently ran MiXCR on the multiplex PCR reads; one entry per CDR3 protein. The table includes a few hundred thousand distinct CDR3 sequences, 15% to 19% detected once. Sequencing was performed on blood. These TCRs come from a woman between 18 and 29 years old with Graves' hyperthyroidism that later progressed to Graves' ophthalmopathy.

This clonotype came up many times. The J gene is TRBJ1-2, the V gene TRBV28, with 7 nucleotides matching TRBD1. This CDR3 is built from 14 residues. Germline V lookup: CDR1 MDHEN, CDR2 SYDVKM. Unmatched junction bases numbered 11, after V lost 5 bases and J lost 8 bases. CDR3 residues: CASSPPTGFGGYTF. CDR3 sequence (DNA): TGTGCCAGCAGTCCCCCGACAGGGTTTGGCGGCTACACCTTC.

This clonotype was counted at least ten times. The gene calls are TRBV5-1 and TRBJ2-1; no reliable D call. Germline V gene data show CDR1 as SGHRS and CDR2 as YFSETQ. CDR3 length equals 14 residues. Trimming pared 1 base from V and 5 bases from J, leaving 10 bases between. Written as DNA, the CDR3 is TGCGCCAGCAGCTTGAGCCGGCCTAACAATGAGCAGTTCTTC. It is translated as CASSLSRPNNEQFF.

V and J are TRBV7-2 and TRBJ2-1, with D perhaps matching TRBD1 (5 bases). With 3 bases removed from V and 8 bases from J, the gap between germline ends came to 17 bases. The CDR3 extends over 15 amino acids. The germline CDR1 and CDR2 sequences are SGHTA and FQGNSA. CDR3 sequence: CASSLGSRAVDEQFF. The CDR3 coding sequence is TGTGCCAGCAGCTTGGGATCCAGGGCCGTAGATGAGCAGTTCTTC.